These 28 T cell receptor beta chains share one sample of origin, sequenced in a study of a mutant IDH1 vaccine in newly diagnosed glioma. Here immunoSEQ multiplex PCR was the method, and the copy in TCRdb shows in-frame clones only, minus some. The sample has about 50,000 clones, roughly 89% seen once. The time point: baseline, week 1 (first vaccination visit). Indicated treatment: pre-vaccination baseline after standard-of-care therapy. Sequenced material: PBMCs, taken from a glioma patient treated with radiotherapy, temozolomide or both. The receptors stem from a man in his forties or fifties with glioma.

The genes are TRBV5-1 and TRBJ1-1; no firm D call. From germline, CDR1 is SGHRS and CDR2 YFSETQ. V was clipped by 9 bases and J by 0 bases, with 12 bases between them. The CDR3 length is 13 residues. CDR3 protein: CATALFMNTEAFF. CDR3 coding DNA: TGCGCCACGGCCCTTTTCATGAACACTGAAGCTTTCTTT.

This clone was detected only a few times. The V and J genes are TRBV6-5 and TRBJ1-4; D ambiguous. Germline V gene lookup returns CDR1 MNHEY and CDR2 SVGAGI. Trimming removed 0 bases at V and 7 bases at J, with 9 bases between. The CDR3 is 14 residues long. The CDR3 DNA is TGTGCCAGCAGTTACTCGGTGGGCGGTGAAAAACTGTTTTTT. Protein: CASSYSVGGEKLFF.

The V and J genes are TRBV6-5 and TRBJ2-3; D is perhaps TRBD1 or TRBD2 (5 bases each). CDR3 length: 15 residues. Per the germline V gene, CDR1 is MNHEY and CDR2 is SVGAGI. Trimming pared 6 bases from V and 2 bases from J, leaving 15 bases between. CDR3 sequence reads: CASRIRDLNTDTQYF. As DNA, the CDR3 is TGTGCCAGCAGGATCCGGGACCTTAACACAGATACGCAGTATTTT.

The rearrangement joins TRBV29-1 to TRBJ2-3; TRBD1 is a possible D gene (6 bases). Between the trimmed V and J ends, which lost 0 bases and 4 bases, there was a span of 17 bases. This CDR3 contains 16 residues. Germline-derived CDR1 and CDR2 are SQVTM and ANQGSEA. This CDR3 is CSVEESRQVGPDTQYF. The CDR3 nucleotides read TGCAGCGTTGAAGAAAGCCGACAGGTGGGCCCAGATACGCAGTATTTT.

The chain carries TRBV19 and TRBJ1-1; no clear D gene. This CDR3 comprises 11 residues. Per the germline V gene, CDR1 is LNHDA and CDR2 is SQIVND (reference sequence). V was trimmed by 5 bases and J by 1 base, leaving 2 bases between them. In DNA, the CDR3 is TGTGCCAGTAGTCAGAACACTGAAGCTTTCTTT. Amino acids: CASSQNTEAFF.

V is TRBV5-1 and J is TRBJ2-6; D remains unclear. The V and J ends lost 4 bases and 1 base respectively, with 9 bases between them. CDR1 is SGHRS and CDR2 is YFSETQ in the germline V gene. The CDR3 contains 15 residues. CDR3 nucleotide sequence: TGCGCCAGCAGCCCGAGGAGATCTGGGGCCAACGTCCTGACTTTC. It translates to CASSPRRSGANVLTF.

This clone was detected a few times. The chain recombines TRBV10-3 with TRBJ1-1; no clear D gene. Trimming stripped 4 bases from V and 6 bases from J, with 6 bases between. Germline CDR1 ENHRY, CDR2 SYGVKD. CDR3 length equals 11 residues. CDR3 loop: CAISGTAEAFF. CDR3 nucleotide sequence: TGTGCCATCAGTGGGACGGCTGAAGCTTTCTTT.

The V and J genes are TRBV18 and TRBJ2-7, with no clear D. The germline V gene encodes CDR1 KGHSH and CDR2 LQKENI. The CDR3 has 15 residues. Trimming stripped 6 bases from V and 3 bases from J, with 18 bases between. The CDR3 coding sequence is TGTGCCAGCTCCCGAGAGCGTGGCCCTTACTACGAGCAGTACTTC. This sequence encodes CASSRERGPYYEQYF.

The V and J genes are TRBV7-9 and TRBJ1-2; unclear D gene. This CDR3 comprises 12 residues. Germline loops: CDR1 SEHNR, CDR2 FQNEAQ (reference sequence). The V and J ends lost 5 bases and 8 bases respectively, with 12 bases between them. CDR3 in amino acids: CASSRSGEGYTF. In nucleotides, the CDR3 is TGTGCCAGCAGCCGATCTGGGGAGGGCTACACCTTC.

DNA for the CDR3: TGTGCCAGCAGCACAGGGTGGGTCGAGCAGTACTTC. Residues: CASSTGWVEQYF. The V gene is TRBV7-2, the J gene TRBJ2-7, with D perhaps TRBD1 (6 bases). Trimming stripped 5 bases from V and 6 bases from J, with 11 bases between. This CDR3 region has 12 residues. Per the germline V gene, CDR1 is SGHTA and CDR2 is FQGNSA. Based on the CDR3 plus reference TRBV7-2 and TRBJ2-7, the full variable domain is GAGVSQSPSNKVTEKGKDVELRCDPISGHTALYWYRQSLGQGLEFLIYFQGNSAPDKSGLPSDRFSAERTGGSVSTLTIQRTQQEDSAVYLCASSTGWVEQYFGPGTRLTVT.

This clone was seen a single time. This chain connects TRBV6-4 to TRBJ2-1; maybe TRBD2 (6 bases). The V end was cut by 5 bases, the J end by 9 bases, with 20 bases between. The germline V gene encodes CDR1 MRHNA and CDR2 SNTAGT. The CDR3 totals 15 residues. The CDR3 bases are TGTGCCAGCAGTCGGGGGTCGGCGGGACTGAGTGAGCAGTTCTTC. It yields the protein CASSRGSAGLSEQFF.

The genes are TRBV6-4 and TRBJ2-5; D gene uncertain. Germline loops: CDR1 MRHNA, CDR2 SNTAGT. The CDR3 is 13 amino acids. V was clipped by 2 bases and J by 3 bases, with 7 bases between them. The CDR3 protein is CASSDGAEETQYF. The DNA of the CDR3 is TGTGCCAGCAGTGACGGCGCTGAAGAGACCCAGTACTTC.

This clone was counted a few times. V and J are TRBV7-6 and TRBJ2-7; D call uncertain. The CDR3 length is 13 residues. The ends were cut back, 3 bases at V and 4 bases at J, with 10 bases in the middle. Germline V CDR1 and CDR2: SGHVS, FNYEAQ. The CDR3 loop is CASSFNRVYEQYF. The CDR3, as DNA: TGTGCCAGCAGCTTTAATAGGGTTTACGAGCAGTACTTC.

The chain is built from TRBV18 and TRBJ1-1; D uncertain. V lost 4 bases to trimming and J lost 0 bases, with 9 bases between them. CDR1 KGHSH and CDR2 LQKENI come from the germline V gene. The CDR3 has 14 amino acids. The CDR3 sequence: CASSRDSLNTEAFF. The CDR3 nucleotides are TGTGCCAGCTCACGGGATTCCCTGAACACTGAAGCTTTCTTT.

This clone was detected a few times. This rearrangement joins TRBV29-1 to TRBJ1-1; tentative D call: TRBD1 (5 bases). Germline lookup yields CDR1 SQVTM and CDR2 ANQGSEA. CDR3 length: 12 residues. The ends were cut back, 4 bases at V and 4 bases at J, with 10 bases in the middle. The CDR3 reads CSVVRVGTEAFF. CDR3 DNA sequence: TGCAGCGTTGTCAGGGTAGGCACTGAAGCTTTCTTT.

The CDR3 DNA reads as TGTGCCAGCAGCGTCGCCTCGACAGGGGCAAGGACTGAAGCTTTCTTT. Encoded protein: CASSVASTGARTEAFF. The chain recombines TRBV9 with TRBJ1-1; 8 bases match TRBD1. This CDR3 is built from 16 residues. Germline CDR1 and CDR2: SGDLS and YYNGEE. Trimming removed 2 bases from V and 5 bases from J; junction bases left unmatched: 11.

The genes are TRBV7-2 and TRBJ1-2, with TRBD1 identical over 7 bases. With 5 bases clipped from V and 0 bases from J, the junction kept 9 bases outside the gene matches. This CDR3 contains 16 residues. In germline, CDR1 is SGHTA, CDR2 FQGNSA. For the CDR3, the DNA is TGTGCCAGCAGCCCAGGGGGACAGAAATCTAACTATGGCTACACCTTC. This translates into CASSPGGQKSNYGYTF.

The chain uses TRBV15 and TRBJ2-7, with TRBD2 matching 7 bases. CDR1 and CDR2 from the germline V gene are LNHNV and YYDKDF (reference sequence). The CDR3 loop spans 15 amino acids. The J segment lost 5 bases and the V segment lost 1 base, leaving 8 bases of the junction unmatched. The CDR3 region has the DNA TGTGCCACCAGCAGAGGGGGCGGGAGCACCCACGAGCAGTACTTC. This encodes CATSRGGGSTHEQYF.

This sequence joins TRBV5-8 and TRBJ2-7; no firm D call. V lost 4 bases and J 4 bases, leaving 18 bases between the germline ends. CDR3 size: 15 residues. Germline CDR1 is SGHTS and CDR2 is YDEGEE. The DNA of the CDR3 is TGTGCCAGCAGCACCCCTACGATCCCCCAGTACGAGCAGTACTTC. Encoded protein: CASSTPTIPQYEQYF.

This chain joins TRBV6-5 and TRBJ1-1; a weak D match, TRBD1 (6 bases). The germline CDR1 and CDR2 sequences are MNHEY and SVGAGI. Trimming stripped 0 bases from V and 6 bases from J, with 11 bases between. This CDR3 comprises 14 residues. CDR3 nucleotides: TGTGCCAGCAGTTACTCCAGGGGCATCGCTGAAGCTTTCTTT. It translates to CASSYSRGIAEAFF.

The rearrangement joins TRBV6-4 to TRBJ2-1; 8 bases are a match to TRBD2. The trim removed 4 bases at V and 10 bases at J, leaving 12 bases unmatched. Per germline, CDR1 MRHNA and CDR2 SNTAGT. CDR3 length: 15 amino acids. CDR3 in DNA: TGTGCCAGCAGTGCAACTAGCGGTCCGGGTGGCGAGCAGTTCTTC. It encodes CASSATSGPGGEQFF.

In its sample, this clone was seen once. V usage is TRBV2 and J usage is TRBJ1-3; D may be TRBD1 (6 bases). The V end lost 8 bases, the J end lost 3 bases, and 11 bases lay between the germline ends. The germline V gene has CDR1 SNHLY and CDR2 FYNNEI. This CDR3 contains 13 residues. In nucleotides, the CDR3 is TGTGCCAGCGCCTACAGGGTTGGAAACACCATATATTTT. Its translation is CASAYRVGNTIYF. Looking up the rest from reference TRBV2 and TRBJ1-3 gives the full variable domain: EPEVTQTPSHQVTQMGQEVILRCVPISNHLYFYWYRQILGQKVEFLVSFYNNEISEKSEIFDDQFSVERPDGSNFTLKIRSTKLEDSAMYFCASAYRVGNTIYFGEGSWLTVV.

The chain is built from TRBV9 and TRBJ2-7; 7 bases fit TRBD2. This CDR3 region has 17 residues. Unmatched junction bases numbered 9, after V lost 0 bases and J lost 0 bases. Germline-derived CDR1 and CDR2 are SGDLS and YYNGEE. The CDR3 region is CASSVGASGYFSYEQYF. The CDR3 nucleotides are TGTGCCAGCAGCGTAGGTGCTAGCGGCTATTTCTCCTACGAGCAGTACTTC.

This clone was seen only a few times. The CDR3: CASSPGGPSGSDEQYF. As DNA, the CDR3 is TGTGCCAGCAGTCCTGGCGGCCCTAGCGGGAGTGACGAGCAGTACTTC. V gene TRBV27 combines with J gene TRBJ2-7, with 10 bases fitting TRBD2. CDR1 is MNHEY and CDR2 is SMNVEV in the germline V gene (reference sequence). V lost 5 bases and J lost 5; bases outside the gene matches: 12. The CDR3 is made up of 16 amino acids.

This chain uses TRBV15 with TRBJ2-3; a weak D match, TRBD1 (5 bases). CDR1 LNHNV and CDR2 YYDKDF come from the germline V gene (reference sequence). Trimming left V 4 bases short and J 6 bases short, with 8 bases between. The CDR3 sequence is 12 residues long. This chain's CDR3 is CATSTSGDTQYF. CDR3 sequence (DNA): TGTGCCACCAGCACTTCAGGGGATACGCAGTATTTT.

The V call is TRBV4-2, the J call TRBJ2-7, with D possibly being TRBD2 (5 bases). This CDR3 comprises 16 residues. V dropped 0 bases and J dropped 3 bases, with 15 bases sitting between them. The germline gives CDR1 LGHNA, CDR2 YNFKEQ. Here the CDR3 DNA reads TGTGCCAGCAGCCAAGATATAAGGCGGGCGAGCTACGAGCAGTACTTC. As protein: CASSQDIRRASYEQYF.

This rearrangement joins TRBV15 to TRBJ2-6, with unresolved D. V was pared by 4 bases and J by 0 bases, with 7 bases between. Germline V lookup: CDR1 LNHNV, CDR2 YYDKDF (reference sequence). The CDR3 covers 15 residues. The DNA of the CDR3 is TGTGCCACCAGCAACCACCGCTCTGGGGCCAACGTCCTGACTTTC. Translating gives CATSNHRSGANVLTF. Full variable domain (remainder filled in from reference TRBV15 and TRBJ2-6): DAMVIQNPRYQVTQFGKPVTLSCSQTLNHNVMYWYQQKSSQAPKLLFHYYDKDFNNEADTPDNFQSRRPNTSFCFLDIRSPGLGDTAMYLCATSNHRSGANVLTFGAGSRLTVL.

The V gene is TRBV5-1, the J gene TRBJ2-7; 7 bases match TRBD1. The V gene's germline CDR1 is SGHRS and CDR2 YFSETQ. The CDR3 length is 14 residues. The trim removed 4 bases at V and 5 bases at J, leaving 9 bases unmatched. In nucleotides, the CDR3 is TGCGCCAGCAGCCCGTGGACAGGTGAAAACGAGCAGTACTTC. Its protein product is CASSPWTGENEQYF.